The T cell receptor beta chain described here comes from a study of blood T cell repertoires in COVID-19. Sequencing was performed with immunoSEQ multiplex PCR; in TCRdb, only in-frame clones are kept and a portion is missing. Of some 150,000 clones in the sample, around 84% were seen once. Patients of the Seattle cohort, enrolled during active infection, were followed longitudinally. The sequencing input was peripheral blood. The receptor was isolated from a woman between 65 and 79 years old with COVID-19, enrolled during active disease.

CDR3: CASSLSPLTYEQYF. DNA for the CDR3: TGTGCCAGCAGTTTATCGCCACTTACCTACGAGCAGTACTTC. The gene calls are TRBV28 and TRBJ2-7; D call uncertain. The CDR3 is 14 residues long. Germline loops: CDR1 MDHEN, CDR2 SYDVKM. V dropped 1 base and J dropped 2 bases, with 9 bases sitting between them.